The 27 T cell receptor beta chains in this list originate from one sample, sequenced in a study of T cell responses to AZD1222 COVID-19 vaccine. Data came from immunoSEQ multiplex PCR; TCRdb stores just in-frame clones and leaves some out. In the table there are approximately 120,000 clones, over 75% of which are singletons. The sample consisted of peripheral blood, taken on day 0 of AZD1222 vaccination. The receptors were sampled from an adult in good health.

The genes are TRBV10-3 and TRBJ1-5; 8 bases are a match to TRBD1. This CDR3 is 14 amino acids long. V trimming: 6 bases; J trimming: 2 bases; junction bases outside the gene matches: 3. Germline V gene data show CDR1 as ENHRY and CDR2 as SYGVKD. Written as DNA, the CDR3 is TGTGCCATCAGCGCGGACAGGGGCAATCAGCCCCAGCATTTT. Translating gives CAISADRGNQPQHF.

The chain uses TRBV28 and TRBJ1-5, with 11 bases fitting TRBD1. V lost 5 bases, J lost 6 bases, and 6 bases stayed unmatched. Germline-derived CDR1 and CDR2 are MDHEN and SYDVKM. There are 15 residues in the CDR3. The DNA for the CDR3 is TGTGCCAGCAGTCCATGGGACAGGGGGATTCAGCCCCAGCATTTT. The encoded protein is CASSPWDRGIQPQHF.

CDR3 DNA: TGTGCCAGTAGTCCCCAGACAGGCCTATTCGAAGCTTTCTTT. Its translation is CASSPQTGLFEAFF. The rearrangement joins TRBV19 to TRBJ1-1; perhaps TRBD1 as D (6 bases). The CDR3 loop spans 14 amino acids. Trimming pared 5 bases from V and 8 bases from J, leaving 18 bases between. Germline loops: CDR1 LNHDA, CDR2 SQIVND (reference sequence).

The chain couples TRBV5-1 to TRBJ2-7; D not resolved. CDR1 is SGHRS and CDR2 is YFSETQ in the germline V gene. The CDR3 runs 11 residues. The V gene lost 4 bases and the J gene lost 4 bases, with 6 bases spanning the gap. Written as DNA, the CDR3 is TGCGCCAGCAGCCTAGAATACGAGCAGTACTTC. This gives the protein CASSLEYEQYF.

The chain uses TRBV28 and TRBJ2-5; D gene uncertain. V gave up 7 bases and J gave up 4 bases, with 10 bases separating them. This CDR3 contains 12 residues. The germline CDR1 and CDR2 sequences are MDHEN and SYDVKM. CDR3 sequence (DNA): TGTGCCAGCAACAACATTTTAGAGACCCAGTACTTC. Amino acid sequence: CASNNILETQYF.

This clone appeared a single time. The chain joins TRBV5-8 to TRBJ2-4, with 10 bases identical to TRBD1. Unmatched junction bases numbered 9, after V lost 4 bases and J lost 8 bases. This CDR3 is 15 amino acids long. CDR1 and CDR2 (germline): SGHTS, YDEGEE. The CDR3 region is CASSLGQGRWDIQYF. Written as DNA, the CDR3 is TGTGCCAGCAGCCTGGGACAGGGGCGGTGGGACATTCAGTACTTC.

The chain couples TRBV5-5 to TRBJ2-1; D tentatively fits TRBD1 or TRBD2 (5 bases each). CDR1 and CDR2 from the germline V gene are SGHKS and YYEKEE (reference sequence). This CDR3 spans 16 amino acids. V was shortened by 1 base and J by 4 bases, with 15 bases between the two germline ends. The chain's CDR3 is CASSLLGEKRYNEQFF. CDR3 nucleotides: TGTGCCAGCAGCTTGTTGGGGGAGAAGCGGTACAATGAGCAGTTCTTC.

The rearrangement uses TRBV7-6 and TRBJ2-2, with TRBD2 identical over 8 bases. The CDR3 runs to 16 residues. Germline V gives CDR1 SGHVS, CDR2 FNYEAQ. J was trimmed by 2 bases and V by 5 bases; bases with no gene match: 7. DNA of the CDR3: TGTGCCAGCAGCCTACAAGCGGGAGCTAACACCGGGGAGCTGTTTTTT. It yields the protein CASSLQAGANTGELFF.

This clone has more than one count but fewer than ten. This chain connects TRBV2 to TRBJ2-2; maybe TRBD2 (5 bases). Germline V lookup: CDR1 SNHLY, CDR2 FYNNEI. The V end lost 1 base, the J end lost 2 bases, and 8 bases lay between the germline ends. The CDR3 totals 15 residues. The CDR3: CASSEGWTNTGELFF. In nucleotides, the CDR3 is TGTGCCAGCAGTGAAGGGTGGACTAACACCGGGGAGCTGTTTTTT. The full variable domain, in which reference TRBV2 and TRBJ2-2 provide the parts outside the CDR3, is EPEVTQTPSHQVTQMGQEVILRCVPISNHLYFYWYRQILGQKVEFLVSFYNNEISEKSEIFDDQFSVERPDGSNFTLKIRSTKLEDSAMYFCASSEGWTNTGELFFGEGSRLTVL.

V usage is TRBV5-1 and J usage is TRBJ2-2; TRBD1 agrees at 10 bases. V was clipped by 0 bases and J by 4 bases; unmatched bases: 0. This CDR3 contains 15 residues. Germline V lookup: CDR1 SGHRS, CDR2 YFSETQ. The CDR3 region has the DNA TGCGCCAGCAGCTTGGGACAGGGGGCCACCGGGGAGCTGTTTTTT. This sequence encodes CASSLGQGATGELFF.

This sequence joins TRBV29-1 and TRBJ1-2, with TRBD1 matching over 8 bases. Germline CDR1 reads SQVTM; CDR2 reads ANQGSEA. With V trimmed by 4 bases and J by 4 bases, 5 bases remained unmatched. The CDR3 consists of 13 residues. CDR3 DNA sequence: TGCAGCGTTGCCCAGGGGGCTTTCTATGGCTACACCTTC. This gives the protein CSVAQGAFYGYTF.

The CDR3 nucleotides are TGTGCCAGCAGTCAGGGGTTGGCTGGAAACACCATATATTTT. Translation: CASSQGLAGNTIYF. This sequence joins TRBV6-5 and TRBJ1-3, with D maybe TRBD1 (6 bases). This CDR3 spans 14 amino acids. Trimming took 5 bases from V and 2 from J, leaving 10 bases between them. Germline lookup yields CDR1 MNHEY and CDR2 SVGAGI.

The chain recombines TRBV28 with TRBJ2-7; 7 bases fit TRBD1. Germline lookup yields CDR1 MDHEN and CDR2 SYDVKM. The CDR3 extends over 14 amino acids. The trim removed 6 bases at V and 0 bases at J, leaving 5 bases unmatched. CDR3 DNA sequence: TGTGCCAGCAGACGGACAGGAGACTCCTACGAGCAGTACTTC. Translated, it gives CASRRTGDSYEQYF.

V usage is TRBV7-2 and J usage is TRBJ1-5, with 8 positions matching TRBD1. CDR3 length: 15 amino acids. J was trimmed by 2 bases and V by 1 base; bases with no gene match: 1. CDR1 and CDR2 from the germline V gene are SGHTA and FQGNSA. CDR3 in DNA: TGTGCCAGCAGCTTAGAGACAGGGGGCAATCAGCCCCAGCATTTT. This codes for CASSLETGGNQPQHF. The variable domain in full, completed from reference TRBV7-2 and TRBJ1-5, reads GAGVSQSPSNKVTEKGKDVELRCDPISGHTALYWYRQSLGQGLEFLIYFQGNSAPDKSGLPSDRFSAERTGGSVSTLTIQRTQQEDSAVYLCASSLETGGNQPQHFGDGTRLSIL.

In this sample, this clone turned up a few times. The J gene is TRBJ2-7, the V gene TRBV6-6; the match to TRBD1 covers 10 bases. CDR1 is MNHNY, CDR2 SVGAGI, per germline (reference sequence). With 5 bases clipped from V and 3 bases from J, the junction kept 10 bases outside the gene matches. This CDR3 spans 16 amino acids. DNA for the CDR3: TGTGCCAGCAGTCCAAAAATCCGGGACAGGGGCTACGAGCAGTACTTC. Its protein is CASSPKIRDRGYEQYF.

The chain joins TRBV4-1 to TRBJ2-3, with 9 bases lining up with TRBD2. Germline CDR1 reads MGHRA; CDR2 reads YSYEKL. The CDR3 contains 17 residues. After removal of 1 base from V and 5 bases from J, the junction contained 10 bases not matched to a gene. CDR3 DNA sequence: TGCGCCAGCAGCCAAGGACGGGCGGGAGGGCCTATAGATACGCAGTATTTT. This translates into CASSQGRAGGPIDTQYF.

In its sample, this clone was seen a few times. This chain links TRBV6-5 with TRBJ1-2; D remains ambiguous. Germline V CDR1 and CDR2: MNHEY, SVGAGI. This CDR3 comprises 13 residues. The V gene lost 4 bases and the J gene lost 8 bases, with 14 bases spanning the gap. CDR3 sequence reads: CASSLNPKEGYTF. CDR3 sequence (DNA): TGTGCCAGCAGTTTGAACCCTAAGGAAGGCTACACCTTC.

The gene calls are TRBV4-1 and TRBJ1-5; no clear D gene. Germline V gene lookup returns CDR1 MGHRA and CDR2 YSYEKL. The V end lost 0 bases, the J end lost 4 bases, and 10 bases lay between the germline ends. This CDR3 is built from 15 residues. CDR3 in DNA: TGCGCCAGCAGCCAAGAGGAACAGCAAAATCAGCCCCAGCATTTT. It specifies CASSQEEQQNQPQHF.

The chain recombines TRBV29-1 with TRBJ1-1, with 8 bases identical to TRBD1. Germline assignment: CDR1 SQVTM and CDR2 ANQGSEA. This CDR3 comprises 13 residues. V gave up 3 bases and J gave up 5 bases; unmatched junction bases: 5. DNA for the CDR3: TGCAGCGTTGAGCCGCAGGGGGCTACTGAAGCTTTCTTT. It is translated as CSVEPQGATEAFF.

The chain combines TRBV5-4 with TRBJ2-3, with D possibly being TRBD1 (5 bases). CDR1 SGHNT and CDR2 YYREEE come from the germline V gene (reference sequence). This CDR3 has 15 amino acids. V lost 0 bases, J lost 5 bases, and 13 bases lay in between. CDR3 coding DNA: TGTGCCAGCAGCTTGGCCAGGGAATCAAGAGATACGCAGTATTTT. This gives the protein CASSLARESRDTQYF.

The J gene is TRBJ2-7, the V gene TRBV21-1; the table's D call, TRBD2, was not checked against the DNA. TRBV21-1 is a recognized pseudogene. CDR3 length: 15 residues. The CDR3 reads CASSRRGRTSYEQYF. CDR3 bases: TGTGCCAGCAGCAGACGTGGGAGGACGTCCTACGAGCAGTACTTC.

This clone came up once. The rearrangement links TRBV28 to TRBJ2-7; D is uncertain. Trimming removed 3 bases from V and 3 bases from J, with 9 bases in between. From germline, CDR1 is MDHEN and CDR2 SYDVKM. CDR3 size: 13 residues. The CDR3 DNA sequence: TGTGCCAGCAGTTTGGGTGCGGTCTACGAGCAGTACTTC. It encodes CASSLGAVYEQYF.

This clone came up a few times. This sequence joins TRBV5-6 and TRBJ2-7, with D tentatively TRBD1 or TRBD2 (5 bases each). V was pared by 5 bases and J by 4 bases, with 16 bases between. CDR1 is SGHDT, CDR2 YYEEEE, per germline. This CDR3 has 14 residues. The DNA for the CDR3 is TGTGCCAGCAGTTTGTTCCCGAGGGGTTACGAGCAGTACTTC. Amino acid sequence: CASSLFPRGYEQYF.

The chain has TRBV4-1 and TRBJ2-3; D possibly uses TRBD1 or TRBD2 (6 bases each). V was trimmed by 2 bases and J by 2 bases, leaving 11 bases between them. The CDR3 runs to 15 residues. CDR1 and CDR2 from the germline V gene are MGHRA and YSYEKL. The CDR3: CASSQSGGLTDTQYF. CDR3 coding DNA: TGCGCCAGCAGCCAATCCGGGGGCCTCACAGATACGCAGTATTTT.

The rearrangement links TRBV4-1 to TRBJ2-3; 9 nucleotides line up with TRBD2. Germline CDR1 MGHRA, CDR2 YSYEKL. V shed 0 bases and J 2 bases; nucleotides not matched to a gene: 3. The length of the CDR3 is 16 residues. CDR3 in amino acids: CASSQELAGLTDTQYF. The CDR3 coding sequence is TGCGCCAGCAGCCAAGAACTAGCGGGCCTCACAGATACGCAGTATTTT.

V and J are TRBV5-4 and TRBJ2-3; D is unclear. CDR3 size: 13 residues. The V gene lost 0 bases and the J gene lost 5 bases, with 7 bases spanning the gap. Germline-derived CDR1 and CDR2 are SGHNT and YYREEE (reference sequence). The CDR3 nucleotides are TGTGCCAGCAGCTTGGCCGGTCAAGATACGCAGTATTTT. It codes for CASSLAGQDTQYF.

The V and J genes are TRBV7-6 and TRBJ2-5; 7 bases fit TRBD2. V dropped 4 bases and J dropped 4; count of bases not matched to a gene: 9. CDR1 SGHVS and CDR2 FNYEAQ come from the germline V gene. The CDR3 is 15 amino acids. In nucleotides, the CDR3 is TGTGCCAGCAGCTCTCTCGGGGGGACGCGAGAGACCCAGTACTTC. Its translation: CASSSLGGTRETQYF.